The sequence of this TCR beta chain was determined in a study of cytomegalovirus exposure and HLA in healthy donors. Points from the study as a whole: It is likely that the observed cluster of highly shared sequence variants was a sequencing artifact. Cytomegalovirus association was listed for approximately 160 TCR beta chains. A later analysis found TCR association rates differed by HLA locus, highest for DRB1 and lowest for HLA-C.

Primers: 60 Vbeta forward and 13 Jbeta reverse. Original processing methods: A later analysis counted around 80 million unique TCR beta chains, some 10 million shared. The assay was immunoSEQ multiplex PCR, and TCRdb's table has in-frame clones only and misses some. That table is the source of V, J and clone size, and D and trimming were worked out from the DNA. The sample lists around 50,000 clones; roughly four fifths were seen once. On this clone: Antigen specificity is unknown.

This CDR3 has 15 amino acids. Losses at the gene ends were 3 bases for V and 7 bases for J; bases not matched to a gene: 8. From germline, CDR1 is LGHNA and CDR2 YSLEER. The sequence was obtained from a man in his forties or fifties in good health and CMV-seronegative. The V and J genes are TRBV4-3 and TRBJ1-4; 7 bases align to TRBD1. The sequenced sample consisted of PBMCs. The CDR3 protein is CASSQTGSPGEKLFF. Here the CDR3 DNA reads TGCGCCAGCAGCCAGACAGGGTCCCCTGGTGAAAAACTGTTTTTT.